One sample yielded the 17 T cell receptor beta chains listed below, sequenced in a study of identical twins. TCRdb analysed the 5' RACE reads with MiXCR anew, one entry per CDR3 protein. There are about 240,000 distinct CDR3 sequences in the sample; about 10% occur only once, and more than 8% lies in the top ten. Sample: memory T cells sorted from blood. The receptors derive from a man in his fifties in good health.

This clonotype was seen a few times. This rearrangement joins TRBV5-1 to TRBJ2-2, with 8 bases fitting TRBD1. Germline loops: CDR1 SGHRS, CDR2 YFSETQ. This CDR3 region has 16 residues. V lost 3 bases to trimming and J lost 3 bases; unmatched junction nucleotides: 7. In DNA, the CDR3 is TGCGCCAGCAGCTCGGGCAGGGGGCGAGACACCGGGGAGCTGTTTTTT. Encoded protein: CASSSGRGRDTGELFF. Based on the CDR3 plus reference TRBV5-1 and TRBJ2-2, the full variable domain is KAGVTQTPRYLIKTRGQQVTLSCSPISGHRSVSWYQQTPGQGLQFLFEYFSETQRNKGNFPGRFSGRQFSNSRSEMNVSTLELGDSALYLCASSSGRGRDTGELFFGEGSRLTVL.

This clonotype was counted at least ten times. The gene calls are TRBV10-3 and TRBJ2-4; 7 bases fit TRBD1. CDR3 length equals 15 residues. Germline CDR1 reads ENHRY; CDR2 reads SYGVKD. Germline trimming cut 2 bases from V and 8 bases from J; bases unmatched to any gene: 9. CDR3 residues: CAISERGPPVDIQYF. The CDR3 region has the DNA TGTGCCATCAGTGAGAGGGGGCCACCGGTGGACATTCAGTACTTC.

The chain combines TRBV5-1 with TRBJ2-7; possible D gene TRBD1, 5 bases. Trimming cost V 0 bases and J 1 base, with 8 bases left between them. This CDR3 is built from 14 residues. Germline loops: CDR1 SGHRS, CDR2 YFSETQ. The CDR3 spells CASSLVGDSYEQYF. Written as DNA, the CDR3 is TGCGCCAGCAGCTTGGTAGGGGATTCCTACGAGCAGTACTTC.

This clonotype was observed a handful of times. V usage is TRBV4-2 and J usage is TRBJ2-1, with D perhaps matching TRBD2 (6 bases). CDR1 and CDR2 (germline): LGHNA, YNFKEQ. The CDR3 runs 16 residues. V dropped 0 bases and J dropped 3 bases, with 12 bases sitting between them. CDR3 loop: CASSQDLGGNYNEQFF. Written as DNA, the CDR3 is TGTGCCAGCAGCCAAGATTTGGGCGGGAACTACAATGAGCAGTTCTTC.

At least ten counts were recorded for this clonotype. The genes are TRBV29-1 and TRBJ2-4, with D maybe TRBD1 (6 bases). The germline gives CDR1 SQVTM, CDR2 ANQGSEA. The V and J ends lost 4 bases and 1 base respectively, with 11 bases between them. CDR3 length equals 14 residues. This chain's CDR3 is CSVVIQGAKNIQYF. The DNA for the CDR3 is TGCAGCGTTGTAATTCAGGGGGCCAAAAACATTCAGTACTTC. Using reference TRBV29-1 and TRBJ2-4 for the parts outside the CDR3, the full variable domain is SAVISQKPSRDICQRGTSLTIQCQVDSQVTMMFWYRQQPGQSLTLIATANQGSEATYESGFVIDKFPISRPNLTFSTLTVSNMSPEDSSIYLCSVVIQGAKNIQYFGAGTRLSVL.

The chain employs TRBV19 and TRBJ2-1; TRBD2 might be the D (6 bases). Germline values: CDR1 LNHDA, CDR2 SQIVND (reference sequence). Trimming removed 6 bases at V and 12 bases at J, with 12 bases between. The CDR3 covers 11 residues. CDR3 sequence reads: CASSGGIVQFF. The CDR3 DNA follows: TGTGCCAGTAGCGGGGGAATCGTGCAGTTCTTC.

This clonotype appeared many times. The chain employs TRBV7-9 and TRBJ2-7, with D unresolved. Germline V gene data show CDR1 as SEHNR and CDR2 as FQNEAQ (reference sequence). This CDR3 has 11 amino acids. V shed 4 bases and J shed 9 bases, with 10 bases lying between them. The chain's CDR3 is CASSSGRGQYF. The CDR3 nucleotides read TGTGCCAGCAGCTCTGGACGAGGGCAGTACTTC.

There are a few counts of this clonotype. CDR3 in amino acids: CSARQGASPLHF. Written as DNA, the CDR3 is TGCAGTGCGAGACAGGGGGCTTCACCCCTCCACTTT. The chain recombines TRBV20-1 with TRBJ1-6; 10 nucleotides match TRBD1. This CDR3 spans 12 amino acids. Germline V CDR1 and CDR2: DFQATT, SNEGSKA (reference sequence). V lost 6 bases and J lost 9; bases outside the gene matches: 2.

Ten or more counts support this clonotype. The rearrangement uses TRBV20-1 and TRBJ2-5; TRBD2 matches 16 bases. The CDR3 is 16 amino acids. The V gene's germline CDR1 is DFQATT and CDR2 SNEGSKA (reference sequence). Unmatched junction bases numbered 7, after V lost 4 bases and J lost 5 bases. CDR3 protein: CSATGLAGGPGETQYF. CDR3 sequence (DNA): TGCAGTGCTACGGGACTAGCGGGGGGGCCAGGGGAGACCCAGTACTTC.

The chain couples TRBV6-5 to TRBJ1-1, with TRBD1 as a possible D gene (5 bases). V gave up 2 bases and J gave up 5 bases, with 18 bases separating them. The CDR3 length is 16 residues. Germline values: CDR1 MNHEY, CDR2 SVGAGI. The CDR3 region is CASSYRPSPEGTEAFF. In DNA, the CDR3 is TGTGCCAGCAGTTACAGGCCTTCTCCCGAGGGGACTGAAGCTTTCTTT.

This clonotype was seen ten or more times. The chain recombines TRBV4-2 with TRBJ1-2; D gene uncertain. The CDR3 is 12 residues long. The germline CDR1 and CDR2 sequences are LGHNA and YNFKEQ. The V gene lost 2 bases and the J gene lost 2 bases, with 3 bases spanning the gap. CDR3 sequence reads: CASSQQNYGYTF. For the CDR3, the DNA is TGTGCCAGCAGCCAACAAAACTATGGCTACACCTTC.

This clonotype was recorded a few times. The chain is built from TRBV7-2 and TRBJ2-3; no clear D gene. The CDR3 is 16 amino acids. Germline CDR1 is SGHTA and CDR2 is FQGNSA. Trimming shortened V by 5 bases and J by 3 bases, and 18 bases separated the two germline ends. As DNA, the CDR3 is TGTGCCAGCAGCCCGGTCGGTGTGGGAAGGACAGATACGCAGTATTTT. The encoded protein is CASSPVGVGRTDTQYF.

At least ten counts were recorded for this clonotype. The chain has TRBV10-3 and TRBJ2-7, with a possible D match to TRBD1 (6 bases). Germline V gene sequence: CDR1 ENHRY, CDR2 SYGVKD. V was clipped by 6 bases and J by 6 bases, with 9 bases between them. The CDR3 spans 11 residues. In DNA form, the CDR3 reads TGTGCCATCAGGACAGGAAGCGAGCAGTACTTC. It specifies CAIRTGSEQYF.

This clonotype was picked up many times. V gene TRBV7-2 combines with J gene TRBJ2-3; D perhaps matches TRBD1 (6 bases). Germline V gene lookup returns CDR1 SGHTA and CDR2 FQGNSA. This CDR3 spans 14 amino acids. Trimming pared 1 base from V and 11 bases from J, leaving 16 bases between. The CDR3 bases are TGTGCCAGCAGCTTAGGGAACGTACAGGGCGGGCAGTATTTT. Translation: CASSLGNVQGGQYF.

This clonotype has a count of ten or more. The chain employs TRBV14 and TRBJ2-2; no definite D call. The CDR3 is 16 residues long. The V end was cut by 4 bases, the J end by 0 bases, with 12 bases between. Germline V gives CDR1 SGHDN, CDR2 FVKESK. The CDR3 coding sequence is TGTGCCAGCAGCCCAATAGAACTCGCGAACACCGGGGAGCTGTTTTTT. Residues: CASSPIELANTGELFF.

This clonotype was found many times. The V call is TRBV29-1, the J call TRBJ2-4; TRBD2 might be the D (5 bases). Germline V lookup: CDR1 SQVTM, CDR2 ANQGSEA. The V and J ends lost 3 bases and 7 bases respectively, with 10 bases between them. This CDR3 comprises 12 residues. The CDR3 DNA follows: TGCAGCGTTGACGGAGGAGAGAACATTCAGTACTTC. It specifies CSVDGGENIQYF.

The V and J genes are TRBV21-1 and TRBJ2-7. TRBV21-1 is a pseudogene segment. This CDR3 contains 12 residues. The CDR3 here is CASTKFGYEQYF. In nucleotides, the CDR3 is TGTGCCAGCACGAAATTTGGCTACGAGCAGTACTTC.